The entry that follows covers one T cell receptor beta chain sequence. This sample is drawn from a study of blood T cell repertoires in COVID-19. Study summary: COVID-19 samples collected from the United States, Italy and Spain covered acute and convalescent phases.

Original methodology: Cell counts per sample came from amplifying reference gene primers. Some clones are missing from TCRdb's copy, which holds only in-frame ones; the method was immunoSEQ multiplex PCR. V, J and clone size were drawn from that table, and D and trimming were deduced from the DNA. The sample holds nearly 350,000 clones, 80% to 90% seen once. CDR3 size: 16 residues. The junction had 10 bases not matched to a gene; V was cut back by 2 bases and J by 5 bases. The germline gives CDR1 SGHNT, CDR2 YYREEE (reference sequence). V usage is TRBV5-4 and J usage is TRBJ2-3; TRBD2 matches 8 bases. Material for sequencing was peripheral blood. The sequence came from a man between 25 and 39 years old with active or convalescent COVID-19. CDR3 amino acids: CASSFGAGAEGDTQYF. In DNA form, the CDR3 reads TGTGCCAGCAGCTTCGGAGCGGGGGCGGAGGGAGATACGCAGTATTTT.